A selection of T cell receptor beta chains follows, all from one sample in a study of blood T cells in healthy people across ages. MiXCR was run by TCRdb on the 5' RACE reads, yielding one entry per CDR3 protein. In the table there are fewer than 2,000,000 distinct CDR3 sequences, about 35% of which are singletons. The sample comprised blood. The receptors were sampled from a woman aged 30 to 39 in good health. The conserved cysteine and the conserved F or W are not part of the CDR3 here.

V gene | CDR3 protein
TRBV28 | ASSLTGDKVEQY
TRBV6-2/TRBV6-3 | ASSDYRGQETQY
TRBV7-2 | ASSAGDALH
TRBV20-1 | SAEPKTSGRGDTQY
TRBV20-1 | SARDDRRNTGELF
TRBV12-3/TRBV12-4 | ASNQRGGGTEAF
TRBV6-6 | ASSYSRRGANTDTQY
TRBV20-1 | SARGGPGALNNSPLH
TRBV7-9 | ASSLLAGELDTQY
TRBV19 | ASRPSGGLLAGDEQF
TRBV20-1 | SARESFRETQY
TRBV6-2/TRBV6-3 | ASSYTGGYTEAF
TRBV13 | ASSSLQGGYEQY
TRBV12-3/TRBV12-4 | ASSPGTLYGYT
TRBV15 | ATSREWAGGTDTQY
TRBV4-2 | ASSQEGLAGESRVRAQY
TRBV18 | ASQYERGADYGYT
TRBV27 | ASSSGLAGGYEQY
TRBV6-5 | ASSSRTSGLETQY
TRBV20-1 | SARLAGVETQY
TRBV14 | ASSRGTGDDSYEQY
TRBV7-8 | ASSSRKGRTAGNQPQH
TRBV30 | AWSVLGGSTEAF
TRBV18 | ASSRTNREQY
TRBV6-5 | ASSYSQGSNEQF
TRBV20-1 | SARQGGSNQPQH
TRBV6-8 | ASIFTSGEQY
TRBV10-3 | AISAGTGDVGGYT
TRBV10-3 | AIGGTGKVETQY
TRBV13 | ASSSSGEETQY
TRBV20-1 | SGLPPLAGGPVDEQF
TRBV30 | AWSTTTGGKETQY
TRBV11-2 | ASSHGYSGPSTQY
TRBV4-1 | ASSFGTGVMNTEAF
TRBV7-3 | ASRGGSNEQF
TRBV6-1 | ATIDRPGQF